The 26 T cell receptor beta chains below come from one sample, sequenced in a study of T cell repertoires in cytomegalovirus infection. In TCRdb, the reads were re-called with MiXCR into one record per CDR3 protein. The sample shows fewer than 65,000 distinct CDR3 sequences, 20% to 25% of them seen only once. No antigen has been assigned to these receptors. The sequencing here drew on CD8+ T cells from cultured PBMCs, taken from culture after CMV antigen stimulation. These receptors all stem from a human donor in good health (CMV status not recorded). Some clones in this sample may be carry-over from other donors' samples.

This clonotype was seen ten or more times. The chain combines TRBV27 with TRBJ2-1; D perhaps matches TRBD1 (5 bases). Trimming took 0 bases from V and 4 from J, leaving 10 bases between them. The germline gives CDR1 MNHEY, CDR2 SMNVEV (reference sequence). The CDR3 has 15 residues. CDR3 bases: TGTGCCAGCAGTTTATCCCCAGGGTGGTACAATGAGCAGTTCTTC. This gives the protein CASSLSPGWYNEQFF.

The chain uses TRBV19 and TRBJ1-2; D is unclear. CDR1 LNHDA and CDR2 SQIVND come from the germline V gene (reference sequence). V lost 5 bases to trimming and J lost 5 bases, with 12 bases between them. This CDR3 region has 13 residues. CDR3 sequence reads: CASSWSGFYGYTF. The CDR3 DNA sequence: TGTGCCAGTAGTTGGTCGGGATTTTATGGCTACACCTTC.

The J gene is TRBJ2-7, the V gene TRBV10-3; D is possibly TRBD2 (5 bases). The CDR3 is made up of 15 amino acids. V was trimmed by 3 bases and J by 4 bases, leaving 16 bases between them. Germline V CDR1 and CDR2: ENHRY, SYGVKD. The CDR3 sequence is CAISEGPSFAYEQYF. The DNA for the CDR3 is TGTGCCATCAGTGAAGGTCCTAGCTTTGCTTACGAGCAGTACTTC.

The rearrangement joins TRBV6-5 to TRBJ1-2; TRBD1 aligns across 7 bases. J was trimmed by 4 bases and V by 8 bases; bases with no gene match: 4. This CDR3 contains 12 residues. Looked up from germline, CDR1 is MNHEY and CDR2 is SVGAGI. CDR3 DNA sequence: TGTGCCAGCTGGGGACAGCCCTATGGCTACACCTTC. It encodes CASWGQPYGYTF.

The sample holds a few counts of this clonotype. This sequence joins TRBV29-1 and TRBJ2-1, with D perhaps TRBD1 (6 bases). The CDR3 runs 15 residues. Trimming pared 7 bases from V and 4 bases from J, leaving 20 bases between. Germline assignment: CDR1 SQVTM and CDR2 ANQGSEA. The CDR3 is CSGGPGDPAYNEQFF. The CDR3, as DNA: TGCAGCGGGGGGCCAGGGGATCCCGCTTACAATGAGCAGTTCTTC.

This clonotype was recorded many times. The chain carries TRBV7-2 and TRBJ2-1, with 13 bases matching TRBD2. The CDR3 loop spans 19 amino acids. The ends lost 2 bases at V and 9 bases at J; junction bases unmatched: 16. CDR1 and CDR2 from the germline V gene are SGHTA and FQGNSA. The CDR3 coding sequence is TGTGCCAGCAGCTTAAATAAGAGGGGACTAGCGGGACGAGTAGGTGAGCAGTTCTTC. Protein product: CASSLNKRGLAGRVGEQFF.

This clonotype was seen only a few times. The chain employs TRBV7-9 and TRBJ2-1; 7 bases line up with TRBD1. V shed 5 bases, J shed 5 bases, and the junction held 9 bases outside the gene matches. Per the germline V gene, CDR1 is SEHNR and CDR2 is FQNEAQ (reference sequence). This CDR3 has 15 amino acids. Written as DNA, the CDR3 is TGTGCCAGCAGCCCAGAATTGAGGGGGCACAATGAGCAGTTCTTC. Its translation is CASSPELRGHNEQFF.

In its sample, this clonotype was seen a few times. The CDR3 here is CASSLNRTSGVHNEQFF. CDR3 DNA: TGTGCCAGCAGCTTAAACCGGACTAGCGGGGTACACAATGAGCAGTTCTTC. The chain recombines TRBV7-8 with TRBJ2-1; TRBD2 matches at 12 bases. V lost 2 bases and J lost 5; bases outside the gene matches: 7. CDR1 is SGHVS, CDR2 FQNEAQ, per germline. This CDR3 has 17 amino acids.

The chain is built from TRBV7-2 and TRBJ2-7, with 9 nucleotides matching TRBD1. This CDR3 is 16 amino acids long. Germline CDR1 reads SGHTA; CDR2 reads FQGNSA. Germline trimming cut 1 base from V and 1 base from J; bases unmatched to any gene: 5. The CDR3 sequence: CASSLELQGASYEQYF. CDR3 DNA: TGTGCCAGCAGCTTAGAATTACAGGGGGCGTCCTACGAGCAGTACTTC.

V gene TRBV7-2 combines with J gene TRBJ2-7; a weak D match, TRBD2 (6 bases). CDR1 SGHTA and CDR2 FQGNSA come from the germline V gene. Trimming stripped 4 bases from V and 0 bases from J, with 13 bases between. CDR3 length equals 15 residues. As DNA, the CDR3 is TGTGCCAGCAGCTCCGGCCCTAGCGTCTCCTACGAGCAGTACTTC. Encoded protein: CASSSGPSVSYEQYF. Together with reference TRBV7-2 and TRBJ2-7, the CDR3 gives the full variable domain: GAGVSQSPSNKVTEKGKDVELRCDPISGHTALYWYRQSLGQGLEFLIYFQGNSAPDKSGLPSDRFSAERTGGSVSTLTIQRTQQEDSAVYLCASSSGPSVSYEQYFGPGTRLTVT.

The chain uses TRBV6-5 and TRBJ2-1; no clear D gene. This CDR3 comprises 14 residues. Germline loops: CDR1 MNHEY, CDR2 SVGAGI. V was clipped by 6 bases and J by 1 base, with 10 bases between them. The CDR3 DNA sequence: TGTGCCAGCAGCATACTACGGTCCTACAATGAGCAGTTCTTC. Translating it yields CASSILRSYNEQFF.

This clonotype came up a few times. The J gene is TRBJ2-1, the V gene TRBV7-2; 9 positions agree with TRBD1. There are 14 residues in the CDR3. Losses at the gene ends were 3 bases for V and 5 bases for J; bases not matched to a gene: 2. Germline V gene lookup returns CDR1 SGHTA and CDR2 FQGNSA. Here the CDR3 reads CASSFDRGDNEQFF. CDR3 nucleotides: TGTGCCAGCAGCTTCGACAGGGGGGACAATGAGCAGTTCTTC.

The rearrangement joins TRBV7-2 to TRBJ2-3; D remains unclear. This CDR3 is 16 amino acids long. V lost 1 base and J lost 0, with 11 bases in between. Germline CDR1 and CDR2: SGHTA and FQGNSA. The CDR3 loop reads CASSLEGAGSTDTQYF. CDR3 nucleotide sequence: TGTGCCAGCAGCTTAGAAGGCGCCGGTAGCACAGATACGCAGTATTTT.

This clonotype has more than one count but fewer than ten. The chain recombines TRBV7-2 with TRBJ1-2; TRBD1 matches at 7 bases. J gave up 7 bases and V 4 bases, and 9 bases lay outside the gene matches. Germline V gene sequence: CDR1 SGHTA, CDR2 FQGNSA. This CDR3 is built from 14 residues. The CDR3 bases are TGTGCCAGCAGCTCGGGACAGCGAAGTGGTGGCTACACCTTC. It translates to CASSSGQRSGGYTF.

The rearrangement uses TRBV9 and TRBJ2-2; a possible D gene is TRBD2 (7 bases). V lost 6 bases and J lost 3, with 12 bases in between. This CDR3 is built from 14 residues. Germline V gene sequence: CDR1 SGDLS, CDR2 YYNGEE. CDR3 in amino acids: CASTEGGDTGELFF. As DNA, the CDR3 is TGTGCCAGCACCGAGGGGGGGGACACCGGGGAGCTGTTTTTT. The full variable domain, completed using reference TRBV9 and TRBJ2-2, is DSGVTQTPKHLITATGQRVTLRCSPRSGDLSVYWYQQSLDQGLQFLIQYYNGEERAKGNILERFSAQQFPDLHSELNLSSLELGDSALYFCASTEGGDTGELFFGEGSRLTVL.

This clonotype was observed a handful of times. The chain carries TRBV19 and TRBJ2-7; D is possibly TRBD1 or TRBD2 (5 bases each). Germline values: CDR1 LNHDA, CDR2 SQIVND (reference sequence). The CDR3 runs 12 residues. The V gene lost 5 bases and the J gene lost 5 bases, with 10 bases spanning the gap. Here the CDR3 reads CASSFRGHEQYF. CDR3 coding DNA: TGTGCCAGTAGTTTCCGGGGACACGAGCAGTACTTC.

This clonotype was seen many times. V usage is TRBV19 and J usage is TRBJ1-1; 7 positions match TRBD1. J was trimmed by 2 bases and V by 4 bases; bases with no gene match: 7. This CDR3 spans 15 amino acids. Germline CDR1 and CDR2: LNHDA and SQIVND (reference sequence). In DNA, the CDR3 is TGTGCCAGTAGTACCACAGGGGCTACAAACACTGAAGCTTTCTTT. Translating it yields CASSTTGATNTEAFF.

In its sample, this clonotype was seen a few times. The chain employs TRBV20-1 and TRBJ2-1, with 10 bases identical to TRBD2. With 1 base clipped from V and 4 bases from J, the junction kept 7 bases outside the gene matches. Germline CDR1 DFQATT, CDR2 SNEGSKA (reference sequence). The CDR3 has 16 residues. In DNA, the CDR3 is TGCAGTGCTAGAGTGGCCGGGACTAGCGAATACAATGAGCAGTTCTTC. Translating gives CSARVAGTSEYNEQFF.

V is TRBV7-2 and J is TRBJ2-7; 10 positions agree with TRBD1. Germline CDR1 and CDR2: SGHTA and FQGNSA. The CDR3 length is 15 residues. V trimming: 5 bases; J trimming: 4 bases; junction bases outside the gene matches: 8. CDR3 sequence (DNA): TGTGCCAGCAGCCCCGGACAGGGGGGAGTTTACGAGCAGTACTTC. It codes for CASSPGQGGVYEQYF.

This sequence joins TRBV7-8 and TRBJ1-3; D remains ambiguous. There are 17 residues in the CDR3. The V end lost 1 base, the J end lost 0 bases, and 13 bases lay between the germline ends. CDR1 is SGHVS, CDR2 FQNEAQ, per germline. CDR3 sequence: CASSLGALGPSGNTIYF. Written as DNA, the CDR3 is TGTGCCAGCAGCTTAGGGGCCCTCGGGCCCTCTGGAAACACCATATATTTT.

The CDR3 protein is CASSGSPGLDEQFF. CDR3 nucleotide sequence: TGTGCCAGCAGTGGTTCCCCAGGTTTGGATGAGCAGTTCTTC. This chain uses TRBV6-6 with TRBJ2-1; the D is unclear. Germline lookup yields CDR1 MNHNY and CDR2 SVGAGI (reference sequence). This CDR3 has 14 residues. V shed 5 bases and J shed 8 bases, with 16 bases lying between them.

There are a few counts of this clonotype. The chain recombines TRBV10-3 with TRBJ1-2; TRBD1 aligns across 7 bases. J was trimmed by 3 bases and V by 0 bases; bases with no gene match: 10. The CDR3 sequence is 17 residues long. CDR1 and CDR2 (germline): ENHRY, SYGVKD. The CDR3 DNA follows: TGTGCCATCAGTGAGTCGTTCCGACAGGGAGGGGACTATGGCTACACCTTC. Translating gives CAISESFRQGGDYGYTF.

This clonotype was observed a handful of times. The rearrangement uses TRBV12-3 or TRBV12-4 and TRBJ2-5, with 8 nucleotides matching TRBD1. V was pared by 6 bases and J by 5 bases, with 8 bases of the junction left unmatched. The CDR3 is 14 amino acids. Written as DNA, the CDR3 is TGTGCCAGCAGCGGACAGGGAGCCCAGGAGACCCAGTACTTC. Amino acids: CASSGQGAQETQYF.

The rearrangement uses TRBV7-2 and TRBJ1-2, with D unclear. CDR3 length: 13 residues. Germline V gene lookup returns CDR1 SGHTA and CDR2 FQGNSA. Deletions cut 3 bases from V and 8 bases from J, with 13 bases between. CDR3 in amino acids: CASSFIKVGGYTF. DNA for the CDR3: TGTGCCAGCAGCTTTATTAAGGTCGGCGGCTACACCTTC.

This chain joins TRBV12-3 or TRBV12-4 and TRBJ2-5, with a tentative D call TRBD2 (6 bases). The length of the CDR3 is 15 residues. V lost 2 bases and J lost 3, with 13 bases in between. As DNA, the CDR3 is TGTGCCAGCAGTTTACTAGGACTAACTAAAGAGACCCAGTACTTC. This sequence encodes CASSLLGLTKETQYF.

This clonotype showed up just a few times. This rearrangement joins TRBV6-6 to TRBJ2-3; 9 nucleotides line up with TRBD2. CDR1 MNHNY and CDR2 SVGAGI come from the germline V gene (reference sequence). The CDR3 length is 16 residues. Trimming took 4 bases from V and 1 from J; bases not matched to a gene: 6. This CDR3 is CASSSSGGTRTDTQYF. The CDR3 bases are TGTGCCAGCAGTTCAAGCGGGGGGACTCGCACAGATACGCAGTATTTT.